This T cell receptor (beta chain) originates from a study of blood T cell repertoires in COVID-19. Across the whole study: Researchers got acute and convalescent COVID-19 samples from the United States, Italy and Spain. Sample material is recorded as cDNA or gDNA derived from T cells, B-cell-depleted T cells, or PBMCs.

In the original processing: Nucleated cell counts were estimated from reference gene primer amplification. TCRdb's table, derived via immunoSEQ multiplex PCR, lists solely in-frame clones and lacks some. V and J calls and clone size are copied from that table; D and trimming were computed from the DNA. The sample holds about 250,000 clones, more than 70% seen once. This clone was seen only a few times. CDR1 and CDR2 from the germline V gene are ENHRY and SYGVKD. V gave up 0 bases and J gave up 3 bases, with 9 bases separating them. CDR3 length equals 14 residues. Sequenced input: peripheral blood. The origin of this receptor is an elderly man with acute or convalescent COVID-19. The J gene is TRBJ2-7, the V gene TRBV10-3; D is undetermined. The CDR3 protein is CAISESVTYYEQYF. The CDR3 DNA sequence: TGTGCCATCAGTGAGTCGGTCACTTACTACGAGCAGTACTTC.